These 11 T cell receptor beta chains were all obtained from the same sample, sequenced in a study of shared clonotypes between healthy human individuals. Data came from immunoSEQ multiplex PCR; TCRdb stores just in-frame clones and leaves some out. This table holds 1,400,000 or so clones, 97% to 99% found once. The specimen was naive CD4+ T cells sorted from blood. Subset specified: CD45RA+ positively selected. Receptor source: a man aged 25-40 years in good health.

V is TRBV30 and J is TRBJ1-2; 9 bases are shared with TRBD1. The CDR3 consists of 12 residues. Germline V CDR1 and CDR2: GTSNPN, SVGIG (reference sequence). V shed 6 bases, J shed 3 bases, and the junction held 2 bases outside the gene matches. This CDR3 is CACTGGDYGYTF. The CDR3 DNA reads as TGTGCCTGCACAGGGGGCGACTATGGCTACACCTTC.

Concerning this clone itself: This sample also contains other DNA sequences that code for the same CDR3. This chain joins TRBV7-3 and TRBJ2-3; either TRBD1 or TRBD2 may fit D (6 bases each). CDR1 and CDR2 from the germline V gene are SGHTA and FQGTGA. The CDR3 is made up of 14 amino acids. Trimming took 3 bases from V and 1 from J, leaving 8 bases between them. CDR3 protein: CASSLRGGTDTQYF. CDR3 nucleotide sequence: TGTGCCAGCAGCTTGAGGGGGGGCACAGATACGCAGTATTTT.

The chain combines TRBV6-1 with TRBJ2-1; weak D call: TRBD1 (5 bases). Germline lookup yields CDR1 MNHNS and CDR2 SASEGT. The CDR3 loop spans 14 amino acids. V lost 0 bases and J lost 10, with 13 bases in between. CDR3: CASSEAGAGSEQFF. The CDR3 bases are TGTGCCAGCAGTGAAGCAGGGGCAGGGTCAGAGCAGTTCTTC.

The genes are TRBV7-9 and TRBJ2-7, with a tentative D call TRBD2 (5 bases). The V gene lost 5 bases and the J gene lost 5 bases, with 22 bases spanning the gap. The germline V gene encodes CDR1 SEHNR and CDR2 FQNEAQ (reference sequence). The CDR3 contains 16 residues. The CDR3 coding sequence is TGTGCCAGCAGCCGACCGTTTGGTAGCGAGCCGGACGAGCAGTACTTC. Its translation is CASSRPFGSEPDEQYF.

The V and J genes are TRBV5-1 and TRBJ2-1; D ambiguous. Between the trimmed V and J ends, which lost 7 bases and 1 base, there was a span of 21 bases. Germline V CDR1 and CDR2: SGHRS, YFSETQ. The CDR3 contains 17 residues. CDR3 sequence reads: CASYPYAVDRSYNEQFF. The CDR3 bases are TGCGCCAGCTACCCCTACGCCGTTGATCGATCCTACAATGAGCAGTTCTTC.

The chain employs TRBV18 and TRBJ1-3; D gene ambiguous. Germline CDR1 KGHSH, CDR2 LQKENI. This CDR3 is built from 14 residues. V was clipped by 0 bases and J by 3 bases, with 6 bases between them. The CDR3 is CASSPPLVGNTIYF. The CDR3 DNA reads TGTGCCAGCTCACCACCTCTGGTTGGAAACACCATATATTTT. The whole variable domain, filled in from reference TRBV18 and TRBJ1-3, reads NAGVMQNPRHLVRRRGQEARLRCSPMKGHSHVYWYRQLPEEGLKFMVYLQKENIIDESGMPKERFSAEFPKEGPSILRIQQVVRGDSAAYFCASSPPLVGNTIYFGEGSWLTVV.

J is TRBJ1-2 and V is TRBV9, with TRBD1 matching over 10 bases. Germline loops: CDR1 SGDLS, CDR2 YYNGEE. V gave up 0 bases and J gave up 8 bases; unmatched junction bases: 4. This CDR3 has 14 amino acids. CDR3 amino acids: CASSVEDRGHGYTF. In DNA, the CDR3 is TGTGCCAGCAGCGTAGAAGACAGGGGGCACGGCTACACCTTC.

The chain carries TRBV7-8 and TRBJ2-2; 10 bases are shared with TRBD1. The CDR3 is 16 amino acids. Per germline, CDR1 SGHVS and CDR2 FQNEAQ. Unmatched junction bases numbered 5, after V lost 5 bases and J lost 2 bases. CDR3 amino acids: CASSIGQGVNTGELFF. The CDR3 DNA reads TGTGCCAGCAGCATAGGACAGGGGGTTAACACCGGGGAGCTGTTTTTT.

This clone was found once. This chain joins TRBV2 and TRBJ2-7; 8 nucleotides match TRBD1. The J segment lost 4 bases and the V segment lost 8 bases, leaving 7 bases of the junction unmatched. Germline loops: CDR1 SNHLY, CDR2 FYNNEI. The length of the CDR3 is 13 residues. The CDR3 sequence is CASGGTGRYEQYF. DNA of the CDR3: TGTGCCAGCGGGGGGACAGGTCGATACGAGCAGTACTTC.

The chain carries TRBV6-1 and TRBJ2-7, with 12 nucleotides matching TRBD1. Germline CDR1 MNHNS, CDR2 SASEGT. The V segment lost 3 bases and the J segment 4 bases; nucleotides outside the gene matches: 7. The CDR3 covers 16 residues. CDR3 in DNA: TGTGCCAGCAGTGAGCGAGGGGACAGGGGGCTATACGAGCAGTACTTC. Translation: CASSERGDRGLYEQYF.

The genes are TRBV5-4 and TRBJ1-1, with 7 bases identical to TRBD1. The germline gives CDR1 SGHNT, CDR2 YYREEE (reference sequence). J was trimmed by 1 base and V by 3 bases; bases with no gene match: 6. The CDR3 loop spans 15 amino acids. CDR3 sequence (DNA): TGTGCCAGCAGCTCCTCCAGACAGGGGAACACTGAAGCTTTCTTT. It is translated as CASSSSRQGNTEAFF.